The rows below give T cell receptor beta chains drawn from one sample of a study of T cell changes during pregnancy in multiple sclerosis. Method: immunoSEQ multiplex PCR; TCRdb's copy keeps in-frame clones and lacks some. The sample holds roughly 100,000 clones, 85% to 95% seen once. The source material was peripheral blood, sampled after pregnancy. The receptors were gathered from a female donor with multiple sclerosis, enrolled in a pregnancy study. The conserved cysteine and the conserved F or W are not part of the CDR3 here. A D gene is named only where the DNA matches it firmly.

TRBJ2-7 TRBD1 TRBV19 ASSSSLGQGAYEQY
TRBJ1-2 NA TRBV28 ASTLPAGGYT
TRBJ1-2 TRBD1 TRBV11-2 ASSLGTGEGYT
TRBJ1-5 NA TRBV28 ASSPFGGQYSNQPQH
TRBJ2-2 TRBD2 TRBV7-9 ASSFGLVRELF
TRBJ2-7 TRBD2 TRBV5-4 ASSPLSGSYEQY
TRBJ2-7 NA TRBV5-6 ASSYRLYEQY
TRBJ2-1 TRBD2 TRBV2 ASNTASGRNNEQF
TRBJ2-5 TRBD1 TRBV7-9 ASSKGTGGDWETQY
TRBJ2-3 TRBD2 TRBV2 ASNGERGFGDTQY
TRBJ2-5 TRBD1 TRBV5-1 ASSHGDREKETQY
TRBJ2-1 TRBD2 TRBV5-4 ASSAGTSGSSVQF
TRBJ2-6 TRBD1 TRBV7-2 ASSPRVLGQGSGANVLT
TRBJ2-1 TRBD1 TRBV5-1 ASSSPLGTGGFGDNEQF